The rows below give T cell receptor beta chains drawn from one sample of a study of blood T cell repertoires in COVID-19. Assay: immunoSEQ multiplex PCR; the TCRdb copy retains only in-frame clones and omits some. The sample comprises 94,000 or so clones, more than 65% of which are singletons, and around 25% rests with the top ten. Sequenced input: peripheral blood. All receptors come from a man between 60 and 70 years old with acute or convalescent COVID-19. The CDR3 runs from the conserved cysteine through the conserved F or W. The order of the fields is J gene, D gene, CDR3 length, V gene, clone size, CDR3 DNA, CDR3 protein. A D gene is named only where the DNA matches it firmly. Clone size, where shown, is once, few, many, or a class for clones that have expanded.

>TRBJ2-3|TRBD2|16|TRBV28|once
TGTGCCAGCAGTCCCCCCGGTAGAGCGGGGGGGAGAAAGCAGTATTTT
CASSPPGRAGGRKQYF
>TRBJ2-3|TRBD1|20|TRBV19|-
TGTGCCAGCAAACCAAGGGCAGGGGGCGCTCAGCGGGCCAGCACAGATACGCAGTATTTT
CASKPRAGGAQRASTDTQYF
>TRBJ1-5|TRBD1|17|TRBV2|once
TGTGCCCTCGTCAGGCGGGCAGGGGGCCGTAGCAATCAGCCCCAGCATTTT
CALVRRAGGRSNQPQHF
>TRBJ1-1|TRBD1|19|TRBV5-5|-
TGTGCCAGCAGCTTGTGGGTTCAGGACAGGGGGCGTATAGACACTGAAGCTTTCTTT
CASSLWVQDRGRIDTEAFF
>TRBJ2-3|-|13|TRBV24-1|-
TGTGCCACCAGTGATACAGTCACAGATACGCAGTATTTT
CATSDTVTDTQYF
>TRBJ2-1|TRBD2|15|TRBV7-3|-
TGTGCCAGCAGCCTGGGACTAGCGGACTACAATGCGCAGTTCTTC
CASSLGLADYNAQFF
>TRBJ1-2|TRBD1|15|TRBV4-1|-
TGCGCCAGCAGCCAAACTAGGGACAGCTATTATGGCTACACCTTC
CASSQTRDSYYGYTF
>TRBJ2-3|-|18|TRBV19|-
TGTGCCAGTAGCCTACTACCGCGGAATAGTCTTTTCGCAGATACGCAGTATTTT
CASSLLPRNSLFADTQYF
>TRBJ1-1|-|14|TRBV6-5|-
TGTGCCAGCAGTCCCGATGGGGGGATCACTGAAGCTTTCTTT
CASSPDGGITEAFF
>TRBJ1-1|-|15|TRBV20-1|-
TGCAGTGCTAGTAGGTTCATAGGAGTCCGTACTGAAGCTTTCTTT
CSASRFIGVRTEAFF
>TRBJ2-2|TRBD1|14|TRBV29-1|-
TGCAGCGCGAGATATGACAGGGTCGGCGGGGAGCTGTTTTTT
CSARYDRVGGELFF
>TRBJ1-2|-|15|TRBV5-5|once
TGTGCCAGCAGCTTGGGATTTACAGGGCAACCTGGCTACACCTTC
CASSLGFTGQPGYTF
>TRBJ1-5|-|14|TRBV2|-
TGTGCCAGCAGTAGTGACAGGACTAATCAGCCCCAGCATTTT
CASSSDRTNQPQHF
>TRBJ1-1|-|14|TRBV3-1/TRBV3-2|-
TGTGCCAGCAGCCTGACAGATATGAACACTGAAGCTTTCTTT
CASSLTDMNTEAFF
>TRBJ1-6|-|18|TRBV27|-
TGTGCCAGCAAAGGGGAGGCGCTGGGTCTTACTTTCAATTCACCCCTCCACTTT
CASKGEALGLTFNSPLHF
>TRBJ1-1|-|15|TRBV7-6|-
TGTGCCAGCAGCTTAGTGGGGGGAATGAACACTGAAGCTTTCTTT
CASSLVGGMNTEAFF
>TRBJ1-5|TRBD1|14|TRBV3-1/TRBV3-2|once
TGTGCCAGCAGCCAAGGGGACAGTCGCCTGGCCCAGCATTTT
CASSQGDSRLAQHF
>TRBJ1-1|-|14|TRBV5-6|-
TGTGCCAGCAGCTTGGGGAGGGGTATCACTGAAGCTTTCTTT
CASSLGRGITEAFF
>TRBJ1-4|TRBD1|15|TRBV2|-
TGTGCCAGCACCCGGGACAGACCAACTAATGAAAAACTGTTTTTT
CASTRDRPTNEKLFF
>TRBJ1-1|-|13|TRBV2|-
TGTGCCAGCAGTCTTATGACAGAGACTGAAGCTTTCTTT
CASSLMTETEAFF
>TRBJ1-2|TRBD1|15|TRBV5-1|once
TGCGCCAGCAGCTTGATATACGTAGGGGGCGACGGCTACACCTTC
CASSLIYVGGDGYTF
>TRBJ1-6|-|14|TRBV3-1/TRBV3-2|once
TGTGCCAGCAGCCCACGGGACTCTAATTCACCCCTCCACTTT
CASSPRDSNSPLHF
>TRBJ1-5|-|14|TRBV9|-
TGTGCCAGCAGCACCGGGACAATCAATCAGCCCCAGCATTTT
CASSTGTINQPQHF
>TRBJ1-4|-|12|TRBV28|-
TGTGCCAGCAGTTTCGGGATTGAAAAACTGTTTTTT
CASSFGIEKLFF
>TRBJ1-2|TRBD1|13|TRBV5-5|-
TGTGCCAGCAGCTTAATCACAGGGGAGGGCTACACCTTC
CASSLITGEGYTF
>TRBJ1-6|TRBD1|14|TRBV10-3|few
TGTGCCATCAGTGAGACAGGGGATAATTCACCCCTCCACTTT
CAISETGDNSPLHF
>TRBJ2-3|-|13|TRBV19|-
TGTGCAGCCTCCGGGACTTACCCGGATACGCAGTATTTT
CAASGTYPDTQYF
>TRBJ1-1|-|13|TRBV7-2|once
TGTGCCAGCAGCGTACAACAGAACACTGAAGCTTTCTTT
CASSVQQNTEAFF
>TRBJ1-1|TRBD1|13|TRBV10-3|once
TGTGCCATCAACAGGGGAATGAACACTGAAGCTTTCTTT
CAINRGMNTEAFF
>TRBJ1-1|TRBD1|14|TRBV18|-
TGTGCCAGCTCACCGACAGGGGCTCCTTTAGGAGCTTTCTTT
CASSPTGAPLGAFF
>TRBJ1-1|-|13|TRBV18|-
TGTGCCAGCTCACCAACAGGGATGACTGAAGCTTTCTTT
CASSPTGMTEAFF
>TRBJ2-1|TRBD2|16|TRBV5-1|-
TGCGCCAGCAGCTTGACTAGCGGGGGCTCCTACAATGAGCAGTTCTTC
CASSLTSGGSYNEQFF
>TRBJ1-2|-|13|TRBV2|-
TGTGCCAGCAGTGATCGGAAGGGGTATGGCTACACCTTC
CASSDRKGYGYTF
>TRBJ1-6|TRBD1|17|TRBV6-1|-
TGTGCCAGCAGTGGGACAGGGGGCCCTAATTATAATTCACCCCTCCACTTT
CASSGTGGPNYNSPLHF
>TRBJ1-1|-|11|TRBV20-1|-
TGCAGTGCCACCGGCGGGGCTGAAGCTTTCTTT
CSATGGAEAFF
>TRBJ1-2|-|13|TRBV5-8|-
TGTGCCAGCAGGGAACAGGGCAAGGGTGGCTACACCTTC
CASREQGKGGYTF
>TRBJ1-2|-|13|TRBV5-4|-
TGTGCCAGCAGCCTCACGGGGATCGGTGGCTACACCTTC
CASSLTGIGGYTF